A single T cell receptor (beta chain) is shown here with its context. The specificity of this receptor is unknown. No base qualities exist here, and no much larger clone lies one base off it. The germline V gene (reference sequence) sets CDR1 to MNHEY and CDR2 to SMNVEV. The CDR3 sequence holds 13 residues, the cysteine and phenylalanine included. The read is trimmed to its CDR3 DNA, 39 bases read in frame from base 1. V and J are trimmed by 10 bases and 4 bases, and the gene matches miss 5 bases of the junction. The sample originates from a study of cytomegalovirus exposure and HLA in healthy donors (dated by TCRdb to 2015 to 2018). As for the study more broadly: An earlier analysis of approximately 640 of the donors reported 250 to 300 Gb of sequence data and 100 million to 130 million unique TCR beta sequences from roughly 200 million T cells. Around 320 gigabases of sequencing data and approximately 80 million unique TCR sequences were included in an early release covering several hundred HLA-typed donors. The genetic ancestry cluster associated with self-reported Caucasian donors included over 65% of the roughly 380 genotyped donors. The aim of the study was to test whether cataloging public T cell receptors could identify signatures of past pathogen exposure. The T cell repertoires of 666 subjects were profiled by immunosequencing and related to cytomegalovirus serostatus. Besides the first cohort of roughly 660 subjects, a separate validation cohort made up of over a hundred different subjects was used. To predict cytomegalovirus infection status, the study brought together high-throughput TCR immunosequencing, statistical association of individual TCRs with disease status, and machine learning. A later analysis re-analyzed previously published TCR beta repertoires from roughly 600 donors and added high-resolution HLA genotyping to study TCR occurrence patterns. The later analysis used no new phenotypic data to find candidate immune exposures, relying instead on TCR beta sequences and their occurrence across donors. In an earlier analysis of 500 to 650 of the donors, high-throughput TCR beta sequencing was used to judge whether each TCR beta V gene segment behaved as functional or pseudogenic. Donor age, sex, ethnicity and CMV serostatus were collected together with the repertoire data. In a later genetic analysis, genome-wide SNP genotypes for about 65% of the 666 donors were used, and that subset was treated as a discovery cohort. All discovery cohort repertoires had been generated on a single sequencing platform. HLA typing included class I and class II loci at four-digit resolution. Typing coverage differed by locus: A, B, C, DRB1 and DQB1 were typed in roughly 620-640 donors, DQA1 in 500 to 550, DPA1 in over 600, and DPB1 in about 450. Several DR-DQ haplotypes were treated as single units for association and clustering because of strong linkage in the cohort. Among about 360 genotyped donors of the cohort, an average of roughly 240,000 unique TCR beta nucleotide sequences were sequenced per donor, roughly 20% of them non-productive. Beyond this particular receptor, the publication reports: In this cohort, only TCR beta chains were sequenced, and detectable features were limited by the absence of alpha or paired-chain data. The study listed 150 to 200 TCR beta chains as associated with cytomegalovirus. A later analysis found that most CMV-associated TCR beta chains appeared HLA-restricted, with HLA associations seemingly driven largely by CMV exposure. While some public TCRs were present in many individuals, most TCR sequences turned up only very rarely across donors. The classifier was reported to diagnose cytomegalovirus status with high specificity and sensitivity in both the original cohort and the validation cohort. At a false discovery rate of 0.05, a later analysis linked under 20,000 TCR beta sequences to specific HLA alleles. According to a later analysis, parvovirus B19, influenza, CMV and Epstein-Barr virus appeared linked to several top co-occurrence clusters. Roughly uniform sequencing depth across donors was assumed in presence/absence analyses, although this assumption may not hold. Broadly in line with IMGT annotations, most TCR beta V segments showed up in productive rearrangements about 87% or about 30% of the time in an earlier analysis of 587 of the donors. Correlated functional status among segregating V segments might be attributable to linkage disequilibrium, but an unknown experimental factor could not be ruled out. An association between a missense DCLRE1C variant and V-gene and J-gene trimming of TCR beta chains was found in a later genetic analysis and replicated in an independent cohort. According to a later analysis, TCR association rates differed among HLA loci, with DRB1 alleles showing the most associated TCRs and HLA-C alleles showing the fewest. A group of highly shared sequence variants was considered likely to be a technical artifact of the sequencing pipeline. According to a later genetic analysis, donors in an Asian-associated ancestry cluster had fewer N-insertions in productive TCRs than the approximately 630-donor mean. A further reported finding was that TCR beta sequences accurately predicted the HLA-A and HLA-B alleles for most subjects in the first cohort. The authors suggested that the approach could potentially be extended to other disease states and immunological phenotypes. A later analysis found that HLA-associated TCR beta chains were more clonally expanded and had lower generation probabilities than equally common non-associated chains. When HLA alleles, especially DR and DQ, strongly co-occurred, attributing TCR associations to individual alleles was difficult. The only immune exposure information available for the cohort was CMV serostatus. Because the 87-base-pair reads could not distinguish some IMGT-functional V segments, including TRBV6-2 and TRBV6-3, those segments were excluded. The earlier analysis of approximately 560 of the donors excluded fewer than 20 rarely observed V segments, including chromosome 9 orphons, because counts were too low. A few of the identified cytomegalovirus-associated TCR beta chains were confirmed in vitro to be specific for cytomegalovirus antigens. HLA typing was unavailable for some donors at each locus, so association tests used only the typed subset.

Library construction relied on the immunoSEQ multiplex PCR assay. The multiplex PCR relied on a mix of 60 forward primers for TCR Vbeta segments and 13 reverse primers for TCR Jbeta segments. The CDR3 region of rearranged TCR beta genes was amplified from genomic DNA with a multiplex PCR assay. The Illumina HiSeq System was used to sequence the amplified TCR beta libraries as 87-base-pair reads. In the original analysis: A later analysis tallied tens of millions of unique TCR beta chains across the 666 repertoires, and some 10 million of those chains were shared by two or more donors. Raw reads were error-corrected and collapsed into unique sequences with a nearest-neighbor algorithm that merged closely related sequences to remove PCR and sequencing errors. V, D and J gene segments were assigned by aligning CDR3 sequences to IMGT reference sequences. Each retained sequence needed at least a six-nucleotide match to both a V gene segment and a J gene segment. Rearrangements were classified as productive when the CDR3 lacked stop codons and remained in frame with V and J, and all other rearrangements were classified as non-productive. Following IMGT convention, CDR3 was defined as the stretch from the second conserved V-encoded cysteine up to the conserved J-encoded phenylalanine. The earlier analysis of 450 to 750 of the donors excluded any sequence lacking an unambiguous match to a single V gene segment. In an earlier analysis of 587 of the donors, V segments were called functional above 56.7% productive rearrangements and were called segregating when the between-donor standard deviation exceeded 5%. To diagnose cytomegalovirus status from the catalog of TCR beta chain sequences, a statistical classification framework was built. In a later analysis, V and J genes were assigned by comparing TCR nucleotide sequences against IMGT/GENE-DB human TR gene sequences. In a later analysis, CDR3 sequences and most-parsimonious VDJ recombination scenarios were assigned using the TCRdist pipeline. A later analysis defined each TCR beta chain by its CDR3 amino acid sequence plus V-gene family, and excluded reads lacking a unique V-gene family. In a later analysis, approximately 590 highly shared, low-generation-probability nucleotide sequences were removed to address suspected cross-contamination and a sequencing artifact. A later analysis calculated a clonal expansion index for each public chain from normalized within-repertoire ranks of inferred template counts. Generation probabilities in a later analysis came from a VDJ recombination model fitted to out-of-frame rearrangements, and those results were checked against IGoR. In a later analysis, TCR-TCR, TCR-HLA and TCR-CMV co-occurrence was scored with hypergeometric tests, and a repertoire-size bias correction was applied to TCR pairs. A later analysis estimated false discovery rates by permuting HLA or CMV assignments 20 times. In a later analysis, co-occurring TCRs were grouped with DBSCAN, and TCRdist sequence similarity was added when clustering was performed within HLA-allele-positive subsets. Repertoires with fewer than 30,000 or more than 120,000 public chains were left out of co-occurrence clustering, as were a few repertoires with anomalous nucleotide sharing. TCRdb carries this immuneACCESS record with in-frame sequences only. Its versions omit some clonotypes, under half of them owing to an unresolved V gene in the studies checked, with the rest unexplained. V and J calls and clone size follow that table, whereas D and trimming were derived from the DNA. The sample table holds roughly 100,000 clones, of which more than 75% were seen once. The ten most abundant clones make up around 0.76% of the sample.

In total, roughly 670 healthy bone marrow donors made up the cohort. At the time of sampling, every cohort member was nominally healthy, though immune exposures that went unrecorded were likely present. The donor tested CMV seronegative, placing the donor among the 352 seronegative members of the cohort. A peripheral blood sample was provided by each donor, and peripheral blood mononuclear cells were used for TCR beta sequencing. Genomic DNA was extracted from the blood cell samples with the Qiagen DNeasy Blood Extraction Kit. Sequenced input: PBMCs. This clonotype was sampled from a woman in her sixties in good health and CMV-seronegative. Rearrangement joined TRBV27 to TRBJ2-1; the central 9 bases match TRBD2. The CDR3 is CATRAGGYNEQFF. The nucleotides are TGTGCCACCCGAGCGGGAGGTTACAATGAGCAGTTCTTC.